This TCR beta chain was recorded in a study of CD8 T cells in Susac syndrome. This CDR3 spans 17 amino acids. Germline CDR1 DFQATT, CDR2 SNEGSKA (reference sequence). Trimming cost V 2 bases and J 3 bases, with 17 bases left between them. RNA, at roughly 0.45 to 1 ug, was reverse transcribed with random hexamers. TCRdb re-analysed the immunoSEQ multiplex PCR reads in MiXCR, keeping a single row per CDR3 protein. The sample lists some 180,000 distinct CDR3 sequences; roughly 94% were seen once. The receptor was derived from a human donor with Susac syndrome. The sequencing sample was made of CD4+ T cells from PBMCs. This chain uses TRBV20-1 with TRBJ1-6; possible D gene TRBD1, 5 bases. The CDR3 loop reads CSARLEGDPDYNSPLHF. CDR3 bases: TGCAGTGCTAGACTCGAAGGGGACCCGGACTATAATTCACCCCTCCACTTT.